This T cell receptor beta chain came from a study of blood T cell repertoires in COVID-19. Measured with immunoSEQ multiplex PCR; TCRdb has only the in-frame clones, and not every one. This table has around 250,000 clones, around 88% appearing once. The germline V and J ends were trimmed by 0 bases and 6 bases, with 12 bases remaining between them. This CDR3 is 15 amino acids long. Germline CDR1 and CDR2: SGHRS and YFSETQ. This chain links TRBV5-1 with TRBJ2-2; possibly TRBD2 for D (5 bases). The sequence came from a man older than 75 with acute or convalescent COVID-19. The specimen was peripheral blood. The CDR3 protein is CASSLVADFPGELFF. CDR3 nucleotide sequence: TGCGCCAGCAGCTTGGTGGCGGACTTTCCCGGGGAGCTGTTTTTT.